The 7 T cell receptor beta chains listed next were all sequenced from one sample in a study of response to subunit inactivated influenza vaccine. TCRdb ran MiXCR on the RT-PCR reads and lists one entry per CDR3 protein. Here the sample spans approximately 680,000 distinct CDR3 sequences, about a sixth being singletons. Sequences were derived from PBMCs from blood, sampled 11 to 12 days after vaccination. The receptors derive from a middle-aged man who received an inactivated influenza vaccine.

The rearrangement uses TRBV18 and TRBJ2-2; D tentatively reads TRBD1 or TRBD2 (5 bases each). CDR1 KGHSH and CDR2 LQKENI come from the germline V gene. The CDR3 sequence is 14 residues long. Trimming pared 3 bases from V and 7 bases from J, leaving 12 bases between. CDR3 DNA: TGTGCCAGCTCACCCTCCGGGGCCGTCGGGGAGCTGTTTTTT. This codes for CASSPSGAVGELFF.

J is TRBJ2-7 and V is TRBV24-1; D perhaps matches TRBD1 (5 bases). Trimming shortened V by 3 bases and J by 5 bases, and 13 bases separated the two germline ends. Per the germline V gene, CDR1 is KGHDR and CDR2 is SFDVKD. This CDR3 is built from 14 residues. The CDR3 nucleotides read TGTGCCACCAGTGATGCGACCGACAGACACGAGCAGTACTTC. It yields the protein CATSDATDRHEQYF.

The chain has TRBV27 and TRBJ2-7, with no clear D. V lost 5 bases, J lost 0 bases, and 11 bases lay in between. The CDR3 sequence is 14 residues long. The germline V gene encodes CDR1 MNHEY and CDR2 SMNVEV (reference sequence). CDR3 bases: TGTGCCAGCAGTCCCTTTTTCGGCTCCTACGAGCAGTACTTC. This codes for CASSPFFGSYEQYF.

This chain connects TRBV7-9 to TRBJ2-5; D remains unclear. In germline, CDR1 is SEHNR, CDR2 FQNEAQ (reference sequence). The CDR3 contains 13 residues. Trimming left V 5 bases short and J 0 bases short, with 7 bases between. The CDR3 sequence is CASSPAYQETQYF. CDR3 nucleotides: TGTGCCAGCAGCCCGGCATACCAAGAGACCCAGTACTTC.

This clonotype showed up just a few times. The chain employs TRBV30 and TRBJ2-1; the match to TRBD2 covers 10 bases. The V and J ends lost 2 bases and 0 bases, in that order; junction bases with no gene match: 10. This CDR3 spans 18 amino acids. Germline V gives CDR1 GTSNPN, CDR2 SVGIG (reference sequence). The CDR3 DNA follows: TGTGCCTGGAGTACCTGGACTAGCGGACCCACCTCCTACAATGAGCAGTTCTTC. Its translation: CAWSTWTSGPTSYNEQFF.

This clonotype was counted between two and nine times. The rearrangement uses TRBV18 and TRBJ1-5, with a tentative D call TRBD1 (5 bases). Trimming took 5 bases from V and 5 from J, leaving 10 bases between them. The CDR3 has 13 residues. The germline gives CDR1 KGHSH, CDR2 LQKENI. Here the CDR3 reads CASSSGTDQPQHF. CDR3 DNA sequence: TGTGCCAGCTCAAGCGGGACCGATCAGCCCCAGCATTTT.

This clonotype was seen only a few times. The gene calls are TRBV12-3 or TRBV12-4 and TRBJ1-4, with D possibly TRBD1 on 6 matching bases. This CDR3 is built from 15 residues. The germline V and J ends were trimmed by 1 base and 4 bases, with 10 bases remaining between them. This CDR3 is CASSLGTAFNEKLFF. The CDR3 nucleotides read TGTGCCAGCAGTTTAGGGACAGCTTTTAATGAAAAACTGTTTTTT.